This is a list of T cell receptor beta chains from one sample in a study of T cells in Graves' hyperthyroidism and ophthalmopathy. From the multiplex PCR reads, TCRdb called clonotypes with MiXCR, one entry per CDR3 protein. The sample records around 720,000 distinct CDR3 sequences, 30% to 40% being singletons. Sequenced: blood. These receptors originate from a woman in her forties with Graves' hyperthyroidism. Each CDR3 is given without its conserved first and last residue. The order of the fields is V gene, clone size, CDR3 protein. The size entry is marked missing in some rows and otherwise reads once, few, many or a size class.

>TRBV7-2|few
ASSPGQY
>TRBV10-3|NA
AISEQVTAASEAF
>TRBV12-3/TRBV12-4|many
ASSRSYPYEQY
>TRBV29-1|NA
SVEWGQHDYGYT
>TRBV9|many
ASSTQGGEKLF
>TRBV5-8|few
ASSWGTAGDDGYT
>TRBV6-2/TRBV6-3|NA
ASSLTSTALYGYT
>TRBV5-1|few
ASSSYLPGVQETQY
>TRBV12-3/TRBV12-4|NA
ASNLEGTNQPQH
>TRBV12-3/TRBV12-4|NA
ASSLSSGTLNTEAF
>TRBV5-8|NA
ASSWPGERDQPQH
>TRBV19|many
ASSMVDWQGQAF
>TRBV25-1|few
ASSESRHTLGGDTQY
>TRBV9|NA
ASSLNRGDYEQY